The 31 T cell receptor beta chains in this list originate from one sample, sequenced in a study of regulatory T cells in long-lasting Graves disease. With iRepertoire HTBI primers and Arm-PCR of CDR3 regions, TCR beta libraries were built. TCRdb re-called the multiplex PCR reads through MiXCR, storing one row per CDR3 protein. Found here are approximately 400,000 distinct CDR3 sequences, 15% of them singletons; the top ten hold 7.8%. Documented time point: newly diagnosed GD, antithyroid drugs for less than 3 months. Isolated PBMC RNA provided the starting material for the TCR library. This same sample was also taken into another study, of T cells in Graves' hyperthyroidism and ophthalmopathy.

The sample consisted of peripheral blood mononuclear cells (PBMCs), taken at new diagnosis, from a patient treated with antithyroid drugs. The receptors shown here come from a woman aged 40 to 49 with Graves disease.

This clonotype was seen many times. This rearrangement joins TRBV28 to TRBJ2-2, with D hard to call. The CDR3 length is 13 residues. V was trimmed by 7 bases and J by 6 bases, leaving 12 bases between them. CDR1 and CDR2 (germline): MDHEN, SYDVKM. The CDR3 loop is CASTSATAGELFF. The CDR3 DNA reads TGTGCCAGCACATCGGCCACCGCCGGGGAGCTGTTTTTT.

The CDR3 DNA follows: TGTGCCAGCAGCTTAGGTCGGTGGGAGAGCTCCTACAATGAGCAGTTCTTC. Amino acids: CASSLGRWESSYNEQFF. The rearrangement joins TRBV7-3 to TRBJ2-1; perhaps TRBD2 as D (5 bases). V shed 2 bases and J shed 0 bases, with 14 bases lying between them. The CDR3 extends over 17 amino acids. Germline V gene lookup returns CDR1 SGHTA and CDR2 FQGTGA.

As for this clonotype: A junction boundary mismatches the germline segment, possibly from a read error. The chain recombines TRBV7-8 with TRBJ2-1; D possibly corresponds to TRBD2 (6 bases). Germline V gene sequence: CDR1 SGHVS, CDR2 FQNEAQ. This CDR3 has 16 residues. DNA for the CDR3: TGTGCCATCAGCTTAAAAGGGCCTAGCGCATACAATGAGCAGTTCTTC. Translated: CAISLKGPSAYNEQFF. The full variable domain, rest sourced from reference TRBV7-8 and TRBJ2-1, is GAGVSQSPRYKVAKRGQDVALRCDPISGHVSLFWYQQALGQGPEFLTYFQNEAQLDKSGLPSDRFFAERPEGSVSTLKIQRTQQEDSAVYLCAISLKGPSAYNEQFFGPGTRLTVL.

This clonotype was counted ten times or more. The CDR3 DNA is TGTGCCAGCAGGCGGACTAGCGGGAGTGCAGATACGCAGTATTTT. The encoded protein is CASRRTSGSADTQYF. The V call is TRBV7-9, the J call TRBJ2-3; TRBD2 aligns across 13 bases. The CDR3 is 15 amino acids. CDR1 is SEHNR and CDR2 is FQNEAQ in the germline V gene (reference sequence). V trimming: 6 bases; J trimming: 4 bases; junction bases outside the gene matches: 4.

This clonotype came up many times. The chain combines TRBV7-9 with TRBJ2-1; 8 positions agree with TRBD2. The CDR3 is made up of 16 amino acids. V was pared by 5 bases and J by 0 bases, with 6 bases of the junction left unmatched. Germline V gene sequence: CDR1 SEHNR, CDR2 FQNEAQ (reference sequence). CDR3 DNA sequence: TGTGCCAGCAGCCCAAGCGGGAGTGACTCCTACAATGAGCAGTTCTTC. Its protein is CASSPSGSDSYNEQFF.

The rearrangement links TRBV5-1 to TRBJ2-1; 8 bases line up with TRBD2. Germline loops: CDR1 SGHRS, CDR2 YFSETQ. The V and J ends lost 0 bases and 10 bases, in that order; junction bases with no gene match: 6. The CDR3 contains 14 residues. The CDR3 reads CASSLESSGQEQFF. The CDR3 nucleotides read TGCGCCAGCAGCTTGGAGTCTAGCGGGCAGGAGCAGTTCTTC.

CDR3 nucleotides: TGTGCCAGCAGCTCATCAGGTTGGTACTACAATGAGCAGTTCTTC. Its protein product is CASSSSGWYYNEQFF. The chain carries TRBV7-9 and TRBJ2-1; D unclear. The CDR3 runs 15 residues. CDR1 is SEHNR, CDR2 FQNEAQ, per germline (reference sequence). The V end lost 4 bases, the J end lost 3 bases, and 13 bases lay between the germline ends.

The chain joins TRBV13 to TRBJ2-3; 10 nucleotides align to TRBD2. V lost 4 bases, J lost 2 bases, and 9 bases stayed unmatched. The CDR3 covers 17 residues. Germline V gives CDR1 PRHDT, CDR2 FYEKMQ (reference sequence). The CDR3 bases are TGTGCCAGCAGCTCGTATATAACTAGCGGGACCACAGATACGCAGTATTTT. Translating gives CASSSYITSGTTDTQYF.

This chain connects TRBV19 to TRBJ2-2; D gene uncertain. This CDR3 is built from 14 residues. V was shortened by 4 bases and J by 1 base, with 7 bases between the two germline ends. CDR1 and CDR2 from the germline V gene are LNHDA and SQIVND (reference sequence). The CDR3 is CASSKSMNTGELFF. As DNA, the CDR3 is TGTGCCAGTAGTAAATCCATGAACACCGGGGAGCTGTTTTTT.

This chain connects TRBV30 to TRBJ1-6; 7 bases are a match to TRBD1. This CDR3 has 16 amino acids. V was pared by 3 bases and J by 8 bases, with 13 bases of the junction left unmatched. Germline CDR1 is GTSNPN and CDR2 is SVGIG (reference sequence). CDR3 nucleotides: TGTGCCTGGAGGGTCCCCCCGGACAGGCAATATTCACCCCTCCACTTT. Protein: CAWRVPPDRQYSPLHF.

The V and J genes are TRBV20-1 and TRBJ1-5; D not resolved. Trimming removed 3 bases from V and 0 bases from J, with 6 bases in between. CDR3 length: 13 amino acids. CDR1 and CDR2 from the germline V gene are DFQATT and SNEGSKA (reference sequence). CDR3 nucleotide sequence: TGCAGTGCTAGGGCGGATAGCAATCAGCCCCAGCATTTT. Its protein is CSARADSNQPQHF.

Ten or more counts support this clonotype. The CDR3 DNA is TGTGCCAGCAGCTTTACGCAAATAGGTACAGATACGCAGTATTTT. This codes for CASSFTQIGTDTQYF. V and J are TRBV11-2 and TRBJ2-3, with D uncertain. Germline assignment: CDR1 SGHAT and CDR2 FQNNGV. V was pared by 3 bases and J by 3 bases, with 13 bases between. This CDR3 has 15 residues. The whole variable domain, filled in from reference TRBV11-2 and TRBJ2-3, reads EAGVAQSPRYKIIEKRQSVAFWCNPISGHATLYWYQQILGQGPKLLIQFQNNGVVDDSQLPKDRFSAERLKGVDSTLKIQPAKLEDSAVYLCASSFTQIGTDTQYFGPGTRLTVL.

This clonotype was seen ten or more times. This sequence joins TRBV3-1 and TRBJ2-3, with unresolved D. From germline, CDR1 is LGHDT and CDR2 YNNKEL (reference sequence). The CDR3 totals 13 residues. Deletions cut 1 base from V and 10 bases from J, with 12 bases between. CDR3 bases: TGTGCCAGCAGCCAAGTTGGATCAAGTGCGCAGTATTTT. Amino acid sequence: CASSQVGSSAQYF.

With regard to this clonotype: Possible read error: a much larger clone is one base away. The rearrangement joins TRBV10-3 to TRBJ1-2; the D gene is possibly TRBD1 (6 bases). CDR1 is ENHRY, CDR2 SYGVKD, per germline. The CDR3 has 14 residues. V was pared by 4 bases and J by 0 bases, with 9 bases between. CDR3 bases: TGTGCCATCAGTGCCAGGACAGCTAACTATGGCTACACCTTC. This sequence encodes CAISARTANYGYTF.

This chain uses TRBV19 with TRBJ1-5; 8 bases fit TRBD1. V shed 7 bases, J shed 2 bases, and the junction held 10 bases outside the gene matches. CDR3 size: 16 residues. Germline CDR1 reads LNHDA; CDR2 reads SQIVND (reference sequence). In DNA form, the CDR3 reads TGTGCCAGTAATCCCCGGGCGGACAGGGGCAATCAGCCCCAGCATTTT. Its protein is CASNPRADRGNQPQHF.

This clonotype was counted ten times or more. The CDR3 here is CASSFNEMSEQFF. CDR3 nucleotide sequence: TGTGCCAGCAGTTTTAACGAGATGAGTGAGCAGTTCTTC. The V and J genes are TRBV12-3 or TRBV12-4 and TRBJ2-1; D is unclear. Between the trimmed V and J ends, which lost 3 bases and 9 bases, there was a span of 12 bases. The CDR3 loop spans 13 amino acids.

This clonotype was picked up many times. The genes are TRBV12-3 or TRBV12-4 and TRBJ2-2; TRBD2 agrees at 9 bases. V gave up 5 bases and J gave up 2 bases; unmatched junction bases: 6. The CDR3 is made up of 16 amino acids. Written as DNA, the CDR3 is TGTGCCAGCAGTAGCGGGAGGACCCGTAACACCGGGGAGCTGTTTTTT. This encodes CASSSGRTRNTGELFF.

This clonotype was observed many times. The rearrangement links TRBV12-5 to TRBJ2-5; the D is unclear. This CDR3 is built from 18 residues. The germline gives CDR1 LGHNT, CDR2 FRNRAP. Trimming cost V 7 bases and J 3 bases, with 27 bases left between them. The CDR3 DNA reads TGTGCTAGTGCCCCTCCCCTACAGACCGGGCCAGGAGAAGAGACCCAGTACTTC. It specifies CASAPPLQTGPGEETQYF.

Ten or more counts support this clonotype. This chain uses TRBV15 with TRBJ1-2; D is unresolved. Trimming cost V 0 bases and J 6 bases, with 8 bases left between them. This CDR3 is 13 amino acids long. CDR1 LNHNV and CDR2 YYDKDF come from the germline V gene (reference sequence). The CDR3 spells CATSREEGDGYTF. CDR3 nucleotide sequence: TGTGCCACCAGCAGAGAGGAAGGTGATGGCTACACCTTC.

This clonotype was recorded at least ten times. This sequence joins TRBV6-1 and TRBJ2-5; TRBD1 matches 11 bases. V shed 3 bases, J shed 3 bases, and the junction held 6 bases outside the gene matches. The germline V gene encodes CDR1 MNHNS and CDR2 SASEGT. The CDR3 runs to 16 residues. The CDR3 region has the DNA TGTGCCAGCAGTGAGGCGGGACAGGGGGGGAAAGAGACCCAGTACTTC. It is translated as CASSEAGQGGKETQYF.

This clonotype was picked up many times. CDR3 residues: CASSPRQASYEQYF. CDR3 bases: TGTGCCAGCTCACCGCGACAGGCCTCCTACGAGCAGTACTTC. This rearrangement joins TRBV18 to TRBJ2-7; D may be TRBD1 (6 bases). The CDR3 runs to 14 residues. Germline CDR1 KGHSH, CDR2 LQKENI. V gave up 3 bases and J gave up 0 bases, with 9 bases separating them.

The chain is built from TRBV7-2 and TRBJ2-1; 15 bases align to TRBD2. Per the germline V gene, CDR1 is SGHTA and CDR2 is FQGNSA. V lost 10 bases and J lost 4; bases outside the gene matches: 8. This CDR3 contains 16 residues. The CDR3 region is CATRTSGRATYNEQFF. DNA of the CDR3: TGTGCCACCAGGACTAGCGGGAGGGCCACTTACAATGAGCAGTTCTTC.

This rearrangement joins TRBV11-3 to TRBJ1-1; D is possibly TRBD1 (5 bases). Germline CDR1 and CDR2: SGHNT and YENEEA. The CDR3 spans 19 residues. V dropped 1 base and J dropped 0 bases, with 21 bases sitting between them. The CDR3 loop reads CASSLGTQSGGGLNTEAFF. CDR3 coding DNA: TGTGCCAGCAGCTTAGGGACCCAGTCTGGGGGAGGGTTGAACACTGAAGCTTTCTTT.

The table lists this clonotype with many counts. The chain uses TRBV7-3 and TRBJ2-7; D is perhaps TRBD1 (7 bases). There are 20 residues in the CDR3. Per the germline V gene, CDR1 is SGHTA and CDR2 is FQGTGA. V was pared by 4 bases and J by 2 bases, with 30 bases between. Here the CDR3 DNA reads TGTGCCAGCAGCTCCCAGGGGGGCAGGTTGGCGGGCGAGAACCCCTACGAGCAGTACTTC. This codes for CASSSQGGRLAGENPYEQYF.

V and J are TRBV19 and TRBJ2-3; the match to TRBD2 covers 14 bases. V lost 4 bases to trimming and J lost 8 bases; unmatched junction nucleotides: 11. Germline-derived CDR1 and CDR2 are LNHDA and SQIVND (reference sequence). The CDR3 runs to 17 residues. CDR3 coding DNA: TGTGCCAGTAGTACCTCGGGACTAGCGGGAGTTGTTGGTACGCAGTATTTT. Its translation: CASSTSGLAGVVGTQYF.

The chain carries TRBV4-1 and TRBJ2-3; 7 bases match TRBD1. V lost 5 bases, J lost 4 bases, and 12 bases stayed unmatched. Germline values: CDR1 MGHRA, CDR2 YSYEKL. This CDR3 spans 16 amino acids. CDR3: CASSYPQGVASDTQYF. The CDR3 DNA sequence: TGCGCCAGCAGCTATCCTCAGGGGGTAGCGTCAGATACGCAGTATTTT.

This clonotype was recorded many times. The V call is TRBV19, the J call TRBJ1-6; maybe TRBD1 (5 bases). V dropped 5 bases and J dropped 11 bases, with 22 bases sitting between them. This CDR3 comprises 16 residues. Germline assignment: CDR1 LNHDA and CDR2 SQIVND (reference sequence). The CDR3 protein is CASSALLGSQGAPLHF. Written as DNA, the CDR3 is TGTGCCAGTAGTGCGCTCTTGGGCTCTCAAGGGGCACCCCTCCACTTT.

This clonotype was recorded many times. J is TRBJ2-3 and V is TRBV11-2; D unclear. Trimming stripped 5 bases from V and 1 base from J, with 7 bases between. The CDR3 sequence is 13 residues long. The germline gives CDR1 SGHAT, CDR2 FQNNGV. The chain's CDR3 is CASSVGRTDTQYF. The CDR3 nucleotides read TGTGCCAGCAGCGTCGGGCGCACAGATACGCAGTATTTT.

This clonotype was recorded at least ten times. The chain couples TRBV6-1 to TRBJ2-3, with D perhaps TRBD1 or TRBD2 (5 bases each). Looked up from germline, CDR1 is MNHNS and CDR2 is SASEGT. Trimming removed 8 bases at V and 0 bases at J, with 21 bases between. CDR3 length: 17 residues. This chain's CDR3 is CASSISLEGPSTDTQYF. Written as DNA, the CDR3 is TGTGCCAGCTCAATCTCTCTCGAGGGACCTAGCACAGATACGCAGTATTTT.

This clonotype has a handful of counts. The chain couples TRBV24-1 to TRBJ2-7; 8 bases fit TRBD1. Unmatched junction bases numbered 12, after V lost 9 bases and J lost 3 bases. The CDR3 has 15 amino acids. The germline V gene has CDR1 KGHDR and CDR2 SFDVKD. The CDR3 loop reads CATSNPGTGHYEQYF. CDR3 nucleotides: TGTGCCACCTCCAATCCCGGGACAGGCCACTACGAGCAGTACTTC.

This clonotype has at least ten counts. This chain joins TRBV20-1 and TRBJ2-5; 7 bases match TRBD2. After removal of 4 bases from V and 2 bases from J, the junction contained 4 bases not matched to a gene. Germline CDR1 is DFQATT and CDR2 is SNEGSKA (reference sequence). CDR3 size: 13 residues. CDR3 residues: CSAKWEGQETQYF. Here the CDR3 DNA reads TGCAGTGCTAAGTGGGAGGGACAAGAGACCCAGTACTTC.